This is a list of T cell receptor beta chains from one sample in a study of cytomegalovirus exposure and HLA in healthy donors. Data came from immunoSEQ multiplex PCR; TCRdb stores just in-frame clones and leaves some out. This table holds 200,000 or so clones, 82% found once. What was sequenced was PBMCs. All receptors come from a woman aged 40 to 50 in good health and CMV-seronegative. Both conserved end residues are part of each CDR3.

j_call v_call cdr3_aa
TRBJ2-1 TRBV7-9 CASSLGPEQFF
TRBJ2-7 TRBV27 CASSSSWSSYEQYF
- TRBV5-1 CASSPWVGQGFGEQYF
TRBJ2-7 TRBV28 CASSLSQSYEQYF
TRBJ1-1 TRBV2 CASSPGQGWNTEAFF
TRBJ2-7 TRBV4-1 CASSQVLSRAGGSYEQYF
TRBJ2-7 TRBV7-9 CASSLAGQHYPYEQYF
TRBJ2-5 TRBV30 CAWRGAVATQYF
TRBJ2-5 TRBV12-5 CASGLGFRETQYF
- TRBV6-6 CASSGLGGADYEQYF
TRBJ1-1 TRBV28 CASSSTRRTEAFF
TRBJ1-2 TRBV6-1 CASSVDRGPGYGYTF
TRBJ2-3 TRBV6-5 CASSYSGPRERNTQYF
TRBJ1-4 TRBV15 CATSREEEKLFF
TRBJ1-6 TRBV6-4 CARQGAPYNSPLHF
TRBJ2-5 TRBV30 CAWSLGLGAGTQYF
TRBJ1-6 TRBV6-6 CASSSRPNSPLHF
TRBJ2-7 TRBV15 CATSREGQTIYEQYF
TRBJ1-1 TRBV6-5 CASRRHRGMNTEAFF
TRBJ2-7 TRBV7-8 CASRSLAGSLVEQYF
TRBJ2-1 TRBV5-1 CASSWGPLSYNEQFF
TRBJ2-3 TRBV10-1 CASSGTSTSGSSTDTQYF
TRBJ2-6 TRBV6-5 CASRRQGSGANVLTF
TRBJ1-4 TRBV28 CASSPGGLGEKLFF
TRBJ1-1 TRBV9 CASSVAAAGGLNTEAFF
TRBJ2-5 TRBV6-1 CASALTGMETQYF
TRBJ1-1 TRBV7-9 CASSLVGGVTEAFF
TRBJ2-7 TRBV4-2 CASSQLATSGSRDEQYF
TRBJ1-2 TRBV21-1 CASRPPYRGPIYGYTF
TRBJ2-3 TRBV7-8 CASSLGASGADTQYF
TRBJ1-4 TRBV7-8 CASSFSGGKLFF
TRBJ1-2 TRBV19 CASSPGASYGYTF
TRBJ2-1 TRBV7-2 CASSLGAFNEQFF
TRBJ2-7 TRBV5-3 CARGIFPSGSRDEQYF
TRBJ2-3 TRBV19 CASSIVQTDTQYF
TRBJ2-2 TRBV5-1 CASSPLATVNTGELFF
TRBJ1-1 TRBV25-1 CASTPIRGAGNTEAFF
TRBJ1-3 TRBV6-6 CASWFGTGKNTIYF
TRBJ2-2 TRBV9 CASSARTDLSTGELFF
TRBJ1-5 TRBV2 CASRIGTTSNQPQHF
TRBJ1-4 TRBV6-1 CASRWGQANEKLFF
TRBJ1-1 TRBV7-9 CASSLGTDLNTEAFF
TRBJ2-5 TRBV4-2 CASSQDGLAGETQYF
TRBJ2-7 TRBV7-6 CASSPTSGEQYF
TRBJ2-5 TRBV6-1 CASRRPDSQTQYF
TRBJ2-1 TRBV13 CASSFLGGEQFF
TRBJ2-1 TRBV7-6 CASSLAGLAEASSYNEQFF
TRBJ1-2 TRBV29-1 CSVEEDVEGTGLGYGYTF
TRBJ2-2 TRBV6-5 CASRAGGNTGELFF
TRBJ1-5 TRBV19 CASSIEQGNQPQHF
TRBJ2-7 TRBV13 CASRTNRAGGHDEQYF
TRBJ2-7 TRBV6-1 CASTRLAGVPYEQYF
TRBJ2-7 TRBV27 CASKGLYEQYF
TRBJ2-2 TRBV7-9 CASTDRGYTGELFF